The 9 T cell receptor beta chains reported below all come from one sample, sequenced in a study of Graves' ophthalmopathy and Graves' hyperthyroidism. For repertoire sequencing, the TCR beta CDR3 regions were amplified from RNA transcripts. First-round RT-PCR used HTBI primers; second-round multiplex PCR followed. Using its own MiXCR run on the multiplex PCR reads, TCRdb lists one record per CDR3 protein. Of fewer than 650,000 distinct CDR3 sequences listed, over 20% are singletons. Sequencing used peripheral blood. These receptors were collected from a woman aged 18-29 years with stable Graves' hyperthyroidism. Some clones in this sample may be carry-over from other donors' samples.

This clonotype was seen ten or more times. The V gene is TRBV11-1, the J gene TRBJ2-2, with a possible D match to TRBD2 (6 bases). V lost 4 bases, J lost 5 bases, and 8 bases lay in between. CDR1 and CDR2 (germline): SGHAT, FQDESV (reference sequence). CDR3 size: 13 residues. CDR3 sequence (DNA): TGTGCCAGCAGCTACGGGACTACCGGGGAGCTGTTTTTT. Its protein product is CASSYGTTGELFF.

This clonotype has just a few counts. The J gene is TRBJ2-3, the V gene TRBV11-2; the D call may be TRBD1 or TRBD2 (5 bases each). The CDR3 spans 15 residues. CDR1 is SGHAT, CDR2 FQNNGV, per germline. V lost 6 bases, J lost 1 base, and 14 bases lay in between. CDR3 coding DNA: TGTGCCAGCAGGGGGGATTCTCTTCGCACAGATACGCAGTATTTT. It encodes CASRGDSLRTDTQYF.

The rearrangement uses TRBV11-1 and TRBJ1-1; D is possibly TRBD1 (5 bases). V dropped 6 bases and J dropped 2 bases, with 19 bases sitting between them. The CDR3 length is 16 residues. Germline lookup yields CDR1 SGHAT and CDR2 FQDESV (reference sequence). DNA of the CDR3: TGTGCCAGCAGTTTAAGGGCCACAGGAGGAAACACTGAAGCTTTCTTT. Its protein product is CASSLRATGGNTEAFF.

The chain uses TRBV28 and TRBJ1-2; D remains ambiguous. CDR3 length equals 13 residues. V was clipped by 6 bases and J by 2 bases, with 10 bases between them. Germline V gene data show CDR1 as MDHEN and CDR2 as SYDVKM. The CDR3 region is CASSQQRNYGYTF. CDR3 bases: TGTGCCAGCAGCCAACAGAGGAACTATGGCTACACCTTC.

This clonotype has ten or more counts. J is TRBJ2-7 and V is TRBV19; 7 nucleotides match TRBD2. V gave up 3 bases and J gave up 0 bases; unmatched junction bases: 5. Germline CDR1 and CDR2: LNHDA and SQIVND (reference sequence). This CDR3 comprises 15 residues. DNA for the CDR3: TGTGCCAGTAGTATCGGAGCGGGGAGCTCCTACGAGCAGTACTTC. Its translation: CASSIGAGSSYEQYF.

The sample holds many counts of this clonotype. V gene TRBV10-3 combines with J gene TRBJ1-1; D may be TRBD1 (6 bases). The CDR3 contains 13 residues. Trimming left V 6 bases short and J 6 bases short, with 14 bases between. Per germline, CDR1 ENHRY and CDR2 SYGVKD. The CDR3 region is CAISRGGQSEAFF. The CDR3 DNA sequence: TGTGCCATCAGCCGAGGCGGACAGTCTGAAGCTTTCTTT.

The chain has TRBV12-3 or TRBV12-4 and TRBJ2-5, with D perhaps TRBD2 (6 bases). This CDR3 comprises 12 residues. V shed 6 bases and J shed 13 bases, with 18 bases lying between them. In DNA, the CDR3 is TGTGCCAGCAGCTCACATAGCGAGGGAGGGTACTTC. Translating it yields CASSSHSEGGYF.

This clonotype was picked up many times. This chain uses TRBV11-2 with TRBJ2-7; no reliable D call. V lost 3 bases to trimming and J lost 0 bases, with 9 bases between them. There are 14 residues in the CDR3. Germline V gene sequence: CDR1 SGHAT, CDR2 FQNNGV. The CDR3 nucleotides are TGTGCCAGCAGCTTCGAGTCCCTCTCCTACGAGCAGTACTTC. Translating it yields CASSFESLSYEQYF.

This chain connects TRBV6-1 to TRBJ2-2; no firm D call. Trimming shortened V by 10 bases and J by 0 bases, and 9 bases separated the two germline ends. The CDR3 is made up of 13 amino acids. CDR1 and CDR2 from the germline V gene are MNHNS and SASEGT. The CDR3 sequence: CATGPANTGELFF. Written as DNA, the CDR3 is TGTGCCACCGGCCCAGCGAACACCGGGGAGCTGTTTTTT.